This T cell receptor beta chain derives from a study of early T cells in non-severe SARS-CoV-2 infection. Study-level information: Alpha and beta chains were unpaired, from unsorted whole-blood bulk RNA.

The CDR3 extends over 15 amino acids. V lost 4 bases to trimming and J lost 2 bases; unmatched junction nucleotides: 4. CDR1 is MNHEY and CDR2 is SMNVEV in the germline V gene (reference sequence). Whole-study results and caveats: Matches to VDJdb favored anti-spike CD8 responses and missed private and CD4 specificities.

Concerning this clonotype itself: The antigen remains undetermined.

Individually, cDNA molecules had unique molecular identifiers attached to them. One entry per CDR3 protein, called by TCRdb with MiXCR from the 5' RACE reads. The sample lists over 70,000 distinct CDR3 sequences, over 13% occurring once. This chain joins TRBV27 and TRBJ1-2, with 10 positions matching TRBD1. This sequence was found in an adult who was a healthcare worker with PCR-confirmed SARS-CoV-2 infection or an uninfected control (not recorded which). Sample: whole blood. CDR3: CASSSTDRGNYGYTF. CDR3 coding DNA: TGTGCCAGCAGTTCTACGGACAGGGGGAACTATGGCTACACCTTC.